The 14 T cell receptor beta chains in this list originate from one sample, sequenced in a study of T cell repertoires in cytomegalovirus infection. TCRdb redid the calling of the reads with MiXCR, one entry per CDR3 protein. The sample gives roughly 630,000 distinct CDR3 sequences, approximately 25% of which show up once; 6.5% to 10% is in the top ten. Source material: CD8+ T cells from PBMCs. All receptors derive from a human donor in good health (CMV status not recorded). Some clones in this sample may be carry-over from other donors' samples.

Ten or more counts support this clonotype. This chain joins TRBV7-9 and TRBJ1-5; 8 bases map to TRBD1. The germline CDR1 and CDR2 sequences are SEHNR and FQNEAQ (reference sequence). V lost 4 bases and J lost 4; bases outside the gene matches: 9. The CDR3 contains 16 residues. CDR3 DNA sequence: TGTGCCAGCAGCTCGACCAGGGGGCCCTGGAATCAGCCCCAGCATTTT. Protein sequence: CASSSTRGPWNQPQHF.

V usage is TRBV7-8 and J usage is TRBJ1-1; 7 bases map to TRBD1. This CDR3 region has 14 residues. The ends lost 2 bases at V and 3 bases at J; junction bases unmatched: 3. Germline V gives CDR1 SGHVS, CDR2 FQNEAQ. This chain's CDR3 is CASSLRQGYTEAFF. CDR3 sequence (DNA): TGTGCCAGCAGCTTACGACAGGGCTACACTGAAGCTTTCTTT.

The rearrangement uses TRBV28 and TRBJ2-5; no reliable D call. Germline assignment: CDR1 MDHEN and CDR2 SYDVKM. This CDR3 is 19 amino acids long. The V end lost 3 bases, the J end lost 0 bases, and 23 bases lay between the germline ends. The CDR3 spells CASSFPTRTTYSYQETQYF. CDR3 DNA: TGTGCCAGCAGTTTTCCTACAAGGACCACTTACTCGTACCAAGAGACCCAGTACTTC. The full variable domain, with the rest looked up from reference TRBV28 and TRBJ2-5, is DVKVTQSSRYLVKRTGEKVFLECVQDMDHENMFWYRQDPGLGLRLIYFSYDVKMKEKGDIPEGYSVSREKKERFSLILESASTNQTSMYLCASSFPTRTTYSYQETQYFGPGTRLLVL.

The CDR3 is CSVLQLSSYNEQFF. For the CDR3, the DNA is TGCAGTGTTTTACAGCTAAGCTCCTACAATGAGCAGTTCTTC. The chain joins TRBV20-1 to TRBJ2-1; D gene unclear. Trimming took 7 bases from V and 0 from J, leaving 13 bases between them. The germline CDR1 and CDR2 sequences are DFQATT and SNEGSKA (reference sequence). The CDR3 has 14 residues.

This clonotype has only a few counts. The chain combines TRBV7-6 with TRBJ2-7, with 9 bases fitting TRBD1. The trim removed 3 bases at V and 2 bases at J, leaving 14 bases unmatched. Germline V CDR1 and CDR2: SGHVS, FNYEAQ. This CDR3 region has 18 residues. CDR3 sequence (DNA): TGTGCCAGCAGCTTTAGGAGCCAAGGACAGGGGTCTGCCTACGAGCAGTACTTC. Its translation is CASSFRSQGQGSAYEQYF.

The V and J genes are TRBV5-5 and TRBJ2-3, with D unresolved. V was cut by 7 bases and J by 6 bases, with 15 bases left in between. The CDR3 runs to 13 residues. In germline, CDR1 is SGHKS, CDR2 YYEKEE (reference sequence). CDR3: CASLITTIDTQYF. In nucleotides, the CDR3 is TGTGCCAGCCTTATCACAACCATCGATACGCAGTATTTT.

The rearrangement joins TRBV20-1 to TRBJ1-1, with D perhaps matching TRBD1 (5 bases). The CDR3 extends over 14 amino acids. From germline, CDR1 is DFQATT and CDR2 SNEGSKA (reference sequence). The V end lost 0 bases, the J end lost 3 bases, and 11 bases lay between the germline ends. CDR3 coding DNA: TGCAGTGCTAGAGAGGGGGGGAAGGACACTGAAGCTTTCTTT. Its translation: CSAREGGKDTEAFF.

The rearrangement links TRBV20-1 to TRBJ2-1; 7 nucleotides align to TRBD2. With V trimmed by 3 bases and J by 1 base, 0 bases remained unmatched. The CDR3 covers 13 residues. Germline CDR1 is DFQATT and CDR2 is SNEGSKA (reference sequence). The DNA for the CDR3 is TGCAGTGCTAGCGGGGGGTCCTACAATGAGCAGTTCTTC. It yields the protein CSASGGSYNEQFF.

Ten or more counts support this clonotype. This rearrangement joins TRBV20-1 to TRBJ2-3, with D tentatively TRBD2 (6 bases). The CDR3 is 15 residues long. Germline CDR1 reads DFQATT; CDR2 reads SNEGSKA (reference sequence). V dropped 0 bases and J dropped 2 bases, with 12 bases sitting between them. The CDR3 DNA sequence: TGCAGTGCTAGAGATGGGAGGAGTTTCACAGATACGCAGTATTTT. The encoded protein is CSARDGRSFTDTQYF.

This clonotype came up a few times. The gene calls are TRBV10-3 and TRBJ2-7; D is perhaps TRBD1 (5 bases). The CDR3 is 13 amino acids. The germline V and J ends were trimmed by 6 bases and 2 bases, with 11 bases remaining between them. The germline V gene encodes CDR1 ENHRY and CDR2 SYGVKD. The CDR3 DNA sequence: TGTGCCATCAGATCAGGGAATCCCTACGAGCAGTACGTC. The encoded protein is CAIRSGNPYEQYV.

The V and J genes are TRBV29-1 and TRBJ2-2, with D uncertain. Trimming took off 5 bases at V and 0 bases at J, with 7 bases between the two ends. In germline, CDR1 is SQVTM, CDR2 ANQGSEA. The CDR3 extends over 13 amino acids. CDR3 in DNA: TGCAGCGTTTTAGGGACGAACACCGGGGAGCTGTTTTTT. The encoded protein is CSVLGTNTGELFF.

This clonotype was observed a handful of times. The chain combines TRBV3-1 with TRBJ2-7, with TRBD2 matching 14 bases. The length of the CDR3 is 18 residues. The V gene's germline CDR1 is LGHDT and CDR2 YNNKEL (reference sequence). With 5 bases clipped from V and 2 bases from J, the junction kept 11 bases outside the gene matches. CDR3 residues: CASSSGLGLAGATYEQYF. CDR3 DNA: TGTGCCAGCAGCTCGGGGCTGGGACTAGCGGGGGCGACCTACGAGCAGTACTTC.

A few counts support this clonotype. The chain recombines TRBV13 with TRBJ2-4; the D call may be TRBD1 or TRBD2 (5 bases each). V shed 5 bases and J shed 11 bases, with 13 bases lying between them. The CDR3 loop spans 12 amino acids. CDR1 is PRHDT, CDR2 FYEKMQ, per germline (reference sequence). The CDR3 protein is CASSRRDPLQYF. The DNA of the CDR3 is TGTGCCAGCAGCCGCCGGGACCCCCTTCAGTACTTC.

CDR3 DNA: TGCAGCGTGGGGGACAGGGTTATCGATGAGCAGTTCTTC. This codes for CSVGDRVIDEQFF. This chain joins TRBV29-1 and TRBJ2-1; TRBD1 agrees at 9 bases. In germline, CDR1 is SQVTM, CDR2 ANQGSEA. J gave up 8 bases and V 6 bases, and 8 bases lay outside the gene matches. The CDR3 is made up of 13 amino acids.